Below, one TCR beta chain is given with its context. After removal of 3 bases from V and 7 bases from J, the junction contained 3 bases not matched to a gene. This CDR3 is built from 13 residues. Germline lookup yields CDR1 MGHDK and CDR2 SYGVNS. The data belong to a study of T cell changes during pregnancy in multiple sclerosis. TCRdb's table, derived via immunoSEQ multiplex PCR, lists solely in-frame clones and lacks some. This sample carries tens of thousands of clones, around 92% of them seen once, and the ten largest clones take more than 4%. The TCR comes from a female donor in good health, enrolled as a control in a pregnancy study. The starting material was peripheral blood, obtained in the first trimester of pregnancy. This rearrangement joins TRBV25-1 to TRBJ1-1; 9 bases map to TRBD1. The CDR3 DNA is TGTGCCAGCAGTGACCCGGGACAGGGTGAAGCTTTCTTT. Amino acids: CASSDPGQGEAFF.